A selection of T cell receptor beta chains follows, all from one sample in a study of human thymus T cells. The protocol was immunoSEQ multiplex PCR, while the TCRdb copy is restricted to in-frame clones and leaves out a portion. The data contain tens of thousands of clones, 85% to 95% of them seen just once; the ten biggest clones take up about 6.5%. The sequencing sample was made of blood. The receptors shown here come from a boy in the first two years of life with a congenital heart defect but otherwise immunologically healthy. The CDR3 runs from the conserved cysteine through the conserved F or W. Fields, in order: J gene, D gene, V gene, clone size, CDR3 DNA, CDR3 protein. The D gene is left open where the match is weak. A row's size may be missing; if present it is once, few, many or a size class.

TRBJ1-1,NA,TRBV7-8,NA,TGTGCCAGCAGCTTAACAGCGAACACTGAAGCTTTCTTT,CASSLTANTEAFF
TRBJ2-7,NA,TRBV6-6,NA,TGTGCCAGCAGCCCGTTGGTCTCCTACGAGCAGTACTTC,CASSPLVSYEQYF
TRBJ2-2,TRBD1,TRBV7-2,NA,TGTGCCAGCAGCGGACAGGGAACGAACACCGGGGAGCTGTTTTTT,CASSGQGTNTGELFF
TRBJ2-5,TRBD1,TRBV7-9,NA,TGTGCCAGCAGTTCCGGGACAGGCCAAGAGACCCAGTACTTC,CASSSGTGQETQYF
TRBJ2-7,TRBD2,TRBV11-3,NA,TGTGCCAGCAGCCCGATGGGGGGGTTGGCCGAGCAGTACTTC,CASSPMGGLAEQYF
TRBJ2-5,NA,TRBV4-3,NA,TGCGCCAGCAGCCAAGTCGGGACCACTAGAGAGACCCAGTACTTC,CASSQVGTTRETQYF
TRBJ2-3,NA,TRBV19,NA,TGTGCCAGTAGTATAGGGGGGCGCACAGATACGCAGTATTTT,CASSIGGRTDTQYF
TRBJ1-2,TRBD1,TRBV7-9,NA,TGTGCCAGCAGCTCGACAGGGTATGGCTACACCTTC,CASSSTGYGYTF
TRBJ1-2,NA,TRBV5-4,NA,TGTGCCAGCAGCCCGCAGAACAGGGTGGAGGGCTATGGCTACACCTTC,CASSPQNRVEGYGYTF
TRBJ1-2,TRBD1,TRBV2,once,TGTGCCAGCAACAGGGGACCGAACTATGGCTACACCTTC,CASNRGPNYGYTF
TRBJ1-2,NA,TRBV19,NA,TGTGCCAGTAGTACCGCAGACAGCGTTGGGGTTGGCTACACCTTC,CASSTADSVGVGYTF
TRBJ2-7,TRBD1,TRBV5-1,NA,TGCGCCAGCAGCTTAAAGACAGGGGGCTACGAGCAGTACTTC,CASSLKTGGYEQYF
TRBJ2-7,NA,TRBV6-1,few,TGTGCCAGCAGTTCAGGGGCAGGGAGTGAGCACGAGCAGTACTTC,CASSSGAGSEHEQYF
TRBJ2-7,TRBD1,TRBV5-1,once,TGCGCCAGCAGCGTCAACCCACCGGGACAGGTGATTTACGAGCAGTACTTC,CASSVNPPGQVIYEQYF
TRBJ2-3,NA,TRBV29-1,NA,TGCAGCGTTGTGGCGGGGTTAGCTAGCACAGATACGCAGTATTTT,CSVVAGLASTDTQYF
TRBJ2-7,NA,TRBV7-6,NA,TGTGCCAGCAGCTTAGCGGAAGGGGACGAGCAGTACTTC,CASSLAEGDEQYF
TRBJ2-3,NA,TRBV6-5,NA,TGTGCCAGCAGTTTAAGAGATACGCAGTATTTT,CASSLRDTQYF
TRBJ1-2,NA,TRBV11-2,NA,TGTGCCAGCAGCCCGAGGCAGGGTAGGGACTATGGCTACACCTTC,CASSPRQGRDYGYTF
TRBJ1-1,NA,TRBV7-9,once,TGTGCCAGCAGCTTAATGTATCTCCACGCTGAAGCTTTCTTT,CASSLMYLHAEAFF
TRBJ2-7,NA,TRBV7-2,NA,TGTGCCAGCAGCCCCAGGACCGTCAGCTCCTACGAGCAGTACTTC,CASSPRTVSSYEQYF